This T cell receptor (beta chain) was sequenced in a study of T-cell reconstitution after alpha-beta-depleted transplantation in children. This clonotype has a single count. The library targeted TCRbeta and was prepared with unique molecular identifiers. TCRdb ran MiXCR on the PCR reads and lists one entry per CDR3 protein. Of 350,000 to 450,000 distinct CDR3 sequences in the sample, roughly 15% were seen once. The sequence was collected from a human donor who donated a stem cell graft to a child with Fanconi anemia. Material: PBMCs, obtained from the stem cell graft.

CDR3 nucleotide sequence: TGTGCCAGCAGCCCCCATACCCCTGAGACCCAGTACTTC. As protein: CASSPHTPETQYF. The gene calls are TRBV11-2 and TRBJ2-5; D remains unclear. Germline CDR1 and CDR2: SGHAT and FQNNGV. V was trimmed by 5 bases and J by 5 bases, leaving 12 bases between them. This CDR3 has 13 amino acids.